This T cell receptor (beta chain) was recovered during a study of OX40 agonist ivuxolimab in advanced cancers. V was cut by 0 bases and J by 6 bases, with 13 bases left in between. CDR3 length: 14 residues. CDR1 SGHRS and CDR2 YFSETQ come from the germline V gene. Sequenced by immunoSEQ multiplex PCR; TCRdb stores in-frame clones only, minus some. There are tens of thousands of clones in the sample; about 76% occur only once, and roughly 1.4% lies in the top ten. The TCR sequence derives from an adult with an advanced solid tumor such as melanoma, head and neck, liver or kidney cancer. J is TRBJ2-7 and V is TRBV5-1; TRBD1 might be the D (6 bases). The specimen was CD4+ or CD8+ T cells sorted from blood, collected in a trial of the OX40 agonist ivuxolimab. For the CDR3, the DNA is TGCGCCAGCAGCTTGGCCTCTCAGGGGAGCGAGCAGTACTTC. Protein: CASSLASQGSEQYF.